The rows below give T cell receptor beta chains drawn from one sample of a study of response to subunit inactivated influenza vaccine. MiXCR, run by TCRdb on the RT-PCR reads, gives a single entry per CDR3 protein. The sample lists 540,000 or so distinct CDR3 sequences, over 10% occurring once. The sample was PBMCs from blood, taken around seven weeks after vaccination. The receptors here all came from a man aged 50 to 59 who received an inactivated influenza vaccine. CDR3s leave out the opening cysteine and the closing phenylalanine or tryptophan. Clone size, where shown, is once, few, many, or a class for clones that have expanded.

abundance,v_gene,j_gene,CDR3aa
few,TRBV4-3,TRBJ2-7,ASSQEGDRRTYEQY
NA,TRBV20-1,TRBJ2-3,SALDSGGGTDTQY
NA,TRBV29-1,TRBJ2-1,SVEGDSQRSYNEQF
few,TRBV7-9,TRBJ2-1,ASSLLSGGAYEQF
few,TRBV14,TRBJ2-7,ASSQETGTDLEQY
few,TRBV18,TRBJ2-4,ASSPPAGQGQNIQY
NA,TRBV3-1,TRBJ2-7,ASSQGTGGSEQY
NA,TRBV7-9,TRBJ2-3,ASSLPPSGGTDTQY
NA,TRBV5-1,TRBJ2-7,ASSLVTGAYEQY
NA,TRBV30,TRBJ2-1,AWSVGQGGRQF
many,TRBV4-2,TRBJ1-2,ASSPDANYGYT
few,TRBV12-3/TRBV12-4,TRBJ1-1,ASSSGPRGTEAF
NA,TRBV5-1,TRBJ2-2,ASSFPENTGELF
NA,TRBV6-5,TRBJ2-2,ASSYVVIGGELF
NA,TRBV12-3/TRBV12-4,TRBJ1-2,ASSLEGVYGYT
NA,TRBV14,TRBJ1-4,ASSQLPRATNEKLF
few,TRBV12-3/TRBV12-4,TRBJ2-1,ASSLNAYNEQF
few,TRBV9,TRBJ2-3,ASSVVGSLSTDTQY
many,TRBV7-2,TRBJ2-3,ASSLRTSGTDTQY
NA,TRBV3-1,TRBJ2-1,ASSQTGYRYNEQF
NA,TRBV7-9,TRBJ1-5,ASSWGESLSNQPQH
few,TRBV4-3,TRBJ2-2,ASSPGAGTLPGELF
NA,TRBV7-9,TRBJ2-1,ASSFPNEQF
NA,TRBV20-1,TRBJ2-5,SAIGARTQETQY
many,TRBV12-3/TRBV12-4,TRBJ2-5,ASRTGTSRFETQY
NA,TRBV20-1,TRBJ2-3,SATDRGRITDTQY
few,TRBV12-3/TRBV12-4,TRBJ1-1,ASSLKGKTEAF
NA,TRBV7-9,TRBJ2-7,ASSTPLRREQY
many,TRBV12-3/TRBV12-4,TRBJ1-6,ASSPGQGNSPLH
NA,TRBV9,TRBJ2-3,ASSSRTGMVADTQY
few,TRBV4-3,TRBJ2-3,ASSQDLTSLDTDTQY
NA,TRBV20-1,TRBJ1-2,SARVIGYT
NA,TRBV5-1,TRBJ2-7,ASSTDRGPYEQY
once,TRBV6-5,TRBJ2-2,ASSLRRWAGELF
few,TRBV12-3/TRBV12-4,TRBJ2-1,ASSFRVRTTYNEQF
many,TRBV20-1,TRBJ2-2,SASVSGGGELF
few,TRBV29-1,TRBJ1-2,SVRGGESPTNYGYT
few,TRBV7-3,TRBJ2-2,ASSTYGGELF
NA,TRBV6-2/TRBV6-3,TRBJ1-4,ASSSVIGGGDKLF
few,TRBV6-2/TRBV6-3,TRBJ2-1,ASNTPWRGGYNEQF
few,TRBV15,TRBJ2-3,ATSRADLTDTQY
NA,TRBV6-2/TRBV6-3,TRBJ2-7,ASSYGPGHPYEQY
NA,TRBV6-1,TRBJ2-3,ASRAKGQSTDTQY
few,TRBV4-1,TRBJ1-4,ASSYGTSQRKLF
NA,TRBV4-3,TRBJ2-7,ASSQVAGGRSEQY
few,TRBV29-1,TRBJ2-3,SVVVTSSTDTQY
few,TRBV21-1,TRBJ2-1,ASSNRQGTYNEQF
few,TRBV20-1,TRBJ2-7,SARVGQAGEQY
NA,TRBV29-1,TRBJ2-5,SVEDHSGAETQY
few,TRBV7-2,TRBJ1-6,ASSHLWGQYSPLH
few,TRBV29-1,TRBJ1-2,SAEGAGYGYT